A selection of T cell receptor beta chains follows, all from one sample in a study of T cell responses to AZD1222 COVID-19 vaccine. The repertoire was sequenced with immunoSEQ multiplex PCR; TCRdb's copy has only in-frame clones and lacks some. The sample holds over 120,000 clones, 85% to 90% seen once. Specimen: peripheral blood, collected on day 0 of AZD1222 vaccination. The source of these receptors is an adult in good health. CDR3s leave out the opening cysteine and the closing phenylalanine or tryptophan.

TRBJ1-2	TRBV18	ASSPYAGLANYGYT
TRBJ1-1	TRBV10-3	AIRRGTANTEAF
TRBJ2-1	TRBV7-2	ASSLEFGVTISYNEQF
TRBJ2-3	TRBV29-1	SAPGQGTDTQY
TRBJ2-1	TRBV15	ATSVLGTGRENEQF
TRBJ1-1	TRBV3-1/TRBV3-2	ASSQARGTEAF
TRBJ1-2	TRBV5-5	ASSLQGGYT
TRBJ1-3	TRBV7-6	ASSSRDRGNSGNTIY
TRBJ1-5	TRBV7-8	ASTRVGQPQH
TRBJ2-1	TRBV25-1	ASSVANNEQF
TRBJ1-2	TRBV27	ASSLSGTGAPRGGYT
TRBJ2-7	TRBV3-1/TRBV3-2	ASSQDPTSGSSYEQY